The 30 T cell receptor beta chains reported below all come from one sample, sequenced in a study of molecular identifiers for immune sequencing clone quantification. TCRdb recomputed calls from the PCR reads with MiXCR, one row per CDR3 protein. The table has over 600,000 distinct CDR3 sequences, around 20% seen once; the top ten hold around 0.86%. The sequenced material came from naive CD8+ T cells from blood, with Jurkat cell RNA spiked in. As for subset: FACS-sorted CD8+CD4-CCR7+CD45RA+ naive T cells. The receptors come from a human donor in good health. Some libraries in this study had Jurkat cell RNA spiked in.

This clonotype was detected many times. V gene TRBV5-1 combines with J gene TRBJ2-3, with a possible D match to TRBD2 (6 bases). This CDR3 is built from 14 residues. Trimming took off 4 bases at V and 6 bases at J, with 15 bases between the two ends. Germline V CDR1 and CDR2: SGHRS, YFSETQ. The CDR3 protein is CASSLWRAGDTQYF. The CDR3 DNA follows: TGCGCCAGCAGCCTCTGGCGGGCGGGGGATACGCAGTATTTT.

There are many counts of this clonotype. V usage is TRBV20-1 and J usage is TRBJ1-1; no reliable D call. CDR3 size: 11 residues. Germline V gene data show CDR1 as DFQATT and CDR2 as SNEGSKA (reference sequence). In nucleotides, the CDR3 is TGCAGGAAGGATATAGACGGTCGTGCTTTCTTT. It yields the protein CRKDIDGRAFF.

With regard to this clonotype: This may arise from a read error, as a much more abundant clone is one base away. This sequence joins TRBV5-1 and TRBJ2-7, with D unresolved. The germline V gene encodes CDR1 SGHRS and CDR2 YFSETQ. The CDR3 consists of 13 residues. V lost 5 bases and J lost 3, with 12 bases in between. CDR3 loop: CASRITANYEQYF. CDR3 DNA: TGCGCCAGCAGGATAACAGCAAACTACGAGCAGTACTTC. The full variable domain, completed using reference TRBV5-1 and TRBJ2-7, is KAGVTQTPRYLIKTRGQQVTLSCSPISGHRSVSWYQQTPGQGLQFLFEYFSETQRNKGNFPGRFSGRQFSNSRSEMNVSTLELGDSALYLCASRITANYEQYFGPGTRLTVT.

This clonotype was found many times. Here the CDR3 DNA reads TGTGCCAGCAGCTTAGACGCGAGCGGGAGAGGTAATGAGCAGTTCTTC. Its translation is CASSLDASGRGNEQFF. The chain is built from TRBV7-2 and TRBJ2-1; 8 bases match TRBD2. V dropped 1 base and J dropped 7; count of bases not matched to a gene: 9. This CDR3 is 16 amino acids long. From germline, CDR1 is SGHTA and CDR2 FQGNSA.

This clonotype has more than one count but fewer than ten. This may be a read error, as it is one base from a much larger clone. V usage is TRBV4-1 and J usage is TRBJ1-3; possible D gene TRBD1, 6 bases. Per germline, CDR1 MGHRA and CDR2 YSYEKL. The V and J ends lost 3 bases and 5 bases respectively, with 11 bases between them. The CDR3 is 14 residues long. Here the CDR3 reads CASSQRGTRNTIYF. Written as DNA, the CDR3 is TGCGCCAGCAGCCAGAGGGGGACTAGAAACACCATATATTTT.

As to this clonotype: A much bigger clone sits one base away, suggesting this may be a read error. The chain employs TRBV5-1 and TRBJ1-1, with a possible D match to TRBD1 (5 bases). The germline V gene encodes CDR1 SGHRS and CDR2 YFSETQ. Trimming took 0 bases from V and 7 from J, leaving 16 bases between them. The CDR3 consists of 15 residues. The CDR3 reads CASSLASGGVDEAFF. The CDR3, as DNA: TGCGCCAGCAGCTTGGCCTCTGGGGGAGTGGATGAAGCTTTCTTT.

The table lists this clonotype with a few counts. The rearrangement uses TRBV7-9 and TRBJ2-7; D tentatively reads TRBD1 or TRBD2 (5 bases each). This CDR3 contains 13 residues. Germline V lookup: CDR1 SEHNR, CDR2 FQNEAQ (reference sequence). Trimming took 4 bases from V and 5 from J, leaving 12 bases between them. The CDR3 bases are TGTGCCAGCAGCTCCCCGGGGACCCACGAGCAGTACTTC. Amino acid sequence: CASSSPGTHEQYF.

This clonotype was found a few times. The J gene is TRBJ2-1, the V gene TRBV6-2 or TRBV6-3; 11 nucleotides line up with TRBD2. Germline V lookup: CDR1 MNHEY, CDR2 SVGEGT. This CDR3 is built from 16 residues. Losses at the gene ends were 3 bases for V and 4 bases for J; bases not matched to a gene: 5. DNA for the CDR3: TGTGCCAGCAGTTATCCACTAGCGGGGGAATACAATGAGCAGTTCTTC. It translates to CASSYPLAGEYNEQFF.

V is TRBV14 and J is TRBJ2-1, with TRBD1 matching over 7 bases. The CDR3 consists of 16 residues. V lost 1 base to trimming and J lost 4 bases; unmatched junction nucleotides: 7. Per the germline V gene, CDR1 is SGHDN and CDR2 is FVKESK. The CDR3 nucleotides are TGTGCCAGCAGCCAAGTTGGGACAGATTTTTACAATGAGCAGTTCTTC. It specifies CASSQVGTDFYNEQFF.

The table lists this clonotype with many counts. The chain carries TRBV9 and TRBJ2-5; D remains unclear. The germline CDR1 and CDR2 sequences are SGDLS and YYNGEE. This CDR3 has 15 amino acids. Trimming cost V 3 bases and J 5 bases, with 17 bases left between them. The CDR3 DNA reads TGTGCCAGCAGCGAGGAAGGTCCCGCCCCGGAGACCCAGTACTTC. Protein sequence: CASSEEGPAPETQYF.

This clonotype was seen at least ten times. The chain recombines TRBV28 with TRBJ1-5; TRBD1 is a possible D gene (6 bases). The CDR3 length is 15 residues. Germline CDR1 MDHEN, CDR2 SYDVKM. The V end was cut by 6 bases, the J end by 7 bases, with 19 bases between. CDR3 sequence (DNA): TGTGCCAGCAGCCGCTTGGGGGCCGGGAAGCAGCCCCAGCATTTT. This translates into CASSRLGAGKQPQHF.

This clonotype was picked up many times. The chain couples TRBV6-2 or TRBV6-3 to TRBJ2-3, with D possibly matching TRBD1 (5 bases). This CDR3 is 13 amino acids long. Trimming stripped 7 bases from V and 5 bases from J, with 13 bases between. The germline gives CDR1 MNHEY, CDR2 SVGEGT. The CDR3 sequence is CASTLYGQDTQYF. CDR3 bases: TGTGCCAGCACCCTATACGGACAAGATACGCAGTATTTT.

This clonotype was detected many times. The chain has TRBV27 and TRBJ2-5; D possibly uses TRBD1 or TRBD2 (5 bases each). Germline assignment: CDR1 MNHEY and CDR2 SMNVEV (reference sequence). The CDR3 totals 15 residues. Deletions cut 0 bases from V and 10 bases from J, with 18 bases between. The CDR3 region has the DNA TGTGCCAGCAGTTTATCGGGGCAGGCACCCGGGGACCAGTACTTC. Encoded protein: CASSLSGQAPGDQYF.

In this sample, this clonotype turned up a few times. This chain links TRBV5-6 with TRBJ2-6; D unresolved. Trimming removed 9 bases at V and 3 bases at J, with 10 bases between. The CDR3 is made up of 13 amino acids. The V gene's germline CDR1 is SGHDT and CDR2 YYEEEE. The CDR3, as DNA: TGTGCCACTTTTCCGGGTGGGGCCAACGTCCTGACTTTC. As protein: CATFPGGANVLTF.

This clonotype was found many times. The DNA for the CDR3 is TGTGCCATCAGGGCTCCGGGACTAGTAGTAGATACGCAGTATTTT. Its protein is CAIRAPGLVVDTQYF. The genes are TRBV10-3 and TRBJ2-3, with 8 bases aligning to TRBD2. The V segment lost 6 bases and the J segment 5 bases; nucleotides outside the gene matches: 10. The CDR3 totals 15 residues. The germline V gene encodes CDR1 ENHRY and CDR2 SYGVKD.

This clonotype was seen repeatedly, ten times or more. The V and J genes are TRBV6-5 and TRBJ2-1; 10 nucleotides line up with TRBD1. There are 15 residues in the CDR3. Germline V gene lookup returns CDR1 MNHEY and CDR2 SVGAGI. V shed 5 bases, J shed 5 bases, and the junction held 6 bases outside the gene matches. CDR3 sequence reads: CASSPGQGFDNEQFF. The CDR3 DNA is TGTGCCAGCAGTCCGGGACAGGGGTTCGACAATGAGCAGTTCTTC.

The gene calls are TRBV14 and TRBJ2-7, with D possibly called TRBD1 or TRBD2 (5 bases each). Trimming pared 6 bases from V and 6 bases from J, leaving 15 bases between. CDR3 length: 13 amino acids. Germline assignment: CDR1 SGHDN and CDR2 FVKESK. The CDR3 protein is CASRVSGTIEQYF. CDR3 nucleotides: TGTGCCAGCAGAGTTTCAGGGACGATCGAGCAGTACTTC.

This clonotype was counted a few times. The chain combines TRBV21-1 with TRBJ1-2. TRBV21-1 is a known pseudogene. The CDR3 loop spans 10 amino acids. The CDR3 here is CAIDVGGYTF. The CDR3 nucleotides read TGTGCCATAGACGTGGGCGGCTACACCTTC.

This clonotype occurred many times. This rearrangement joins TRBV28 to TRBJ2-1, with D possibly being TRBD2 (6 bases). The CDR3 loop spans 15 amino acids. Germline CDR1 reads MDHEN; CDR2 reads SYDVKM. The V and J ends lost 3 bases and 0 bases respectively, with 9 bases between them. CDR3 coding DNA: TGTGCCAGCAGTTTTCGGGGGAGCTCCTACAATGAGCAGTTCTTC. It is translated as CASSFRGSSYNEQFF.

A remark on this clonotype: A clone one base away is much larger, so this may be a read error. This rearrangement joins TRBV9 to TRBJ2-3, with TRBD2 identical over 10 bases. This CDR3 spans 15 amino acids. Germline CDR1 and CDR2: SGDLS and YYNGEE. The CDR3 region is CASSAGLAIIDMQYF. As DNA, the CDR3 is TGTGCCAGCAGCGCGGGACTAGCGATAATAGATATGCAGTATTTT.

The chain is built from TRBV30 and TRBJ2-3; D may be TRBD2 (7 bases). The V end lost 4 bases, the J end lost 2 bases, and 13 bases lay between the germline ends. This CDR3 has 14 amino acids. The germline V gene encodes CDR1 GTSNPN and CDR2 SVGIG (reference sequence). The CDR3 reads CAWTAAGATDTQYF. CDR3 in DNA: TGTGCCTGGACCGCGGCGGGGGCCACAGATACGCAGTATTTT.

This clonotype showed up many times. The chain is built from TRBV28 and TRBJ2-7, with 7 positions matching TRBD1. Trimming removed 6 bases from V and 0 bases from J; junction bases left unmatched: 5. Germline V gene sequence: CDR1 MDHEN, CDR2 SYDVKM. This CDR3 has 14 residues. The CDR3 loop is CASSPRQGSYEQYF. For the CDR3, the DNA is TGTGCCAGCAGCCCGAGACAGGGCTCCTACGAGCAGTACTTC.

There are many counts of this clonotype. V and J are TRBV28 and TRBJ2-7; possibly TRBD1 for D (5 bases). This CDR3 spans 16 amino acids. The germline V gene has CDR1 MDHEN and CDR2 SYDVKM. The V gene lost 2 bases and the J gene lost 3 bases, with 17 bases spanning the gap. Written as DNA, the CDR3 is TGTGCCAGCAGTTTAGGGCTCGACAGCGCCCGCTACGAGCAGTACTTC. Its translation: CASSLGLDSARYEQYF.

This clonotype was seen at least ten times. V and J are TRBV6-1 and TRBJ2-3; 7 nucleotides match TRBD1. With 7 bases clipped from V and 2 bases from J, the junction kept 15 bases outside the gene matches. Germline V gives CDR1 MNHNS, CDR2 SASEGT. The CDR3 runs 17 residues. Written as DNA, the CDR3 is TGTGCCAGCATTCCTTGGACAGGCGGGTTCTTCACAGATACGCAGTATTTT. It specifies CASIPWTGGFFTDTQYF.

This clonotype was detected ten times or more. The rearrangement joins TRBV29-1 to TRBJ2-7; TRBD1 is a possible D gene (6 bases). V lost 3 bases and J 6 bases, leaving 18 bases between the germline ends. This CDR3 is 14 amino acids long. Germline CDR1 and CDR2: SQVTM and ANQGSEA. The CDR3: CSVDPTGTNGEQYF. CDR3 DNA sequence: TGCAGCGTTGACCCCACAGGGACAAACGGCGAGCAGTACTTC.

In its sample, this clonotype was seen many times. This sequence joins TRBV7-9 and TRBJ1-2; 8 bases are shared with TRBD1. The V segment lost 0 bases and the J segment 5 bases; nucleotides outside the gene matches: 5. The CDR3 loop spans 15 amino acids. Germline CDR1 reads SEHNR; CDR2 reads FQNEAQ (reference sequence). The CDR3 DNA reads TGTGCCAGCAGCTTAGCGGTCAGGGGGCCTTATGGCTACACCTTC. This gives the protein CASSLAVRGPYGYTF.

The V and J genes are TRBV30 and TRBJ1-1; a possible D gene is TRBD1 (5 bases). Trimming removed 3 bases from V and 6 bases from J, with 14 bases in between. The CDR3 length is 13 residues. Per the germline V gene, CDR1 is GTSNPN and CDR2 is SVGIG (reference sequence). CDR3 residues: CAWRGTTYAEAFF. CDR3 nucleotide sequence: TGTGCCTGGAGGGGGACCACTTACGCTGAAGCTTTCTTT.

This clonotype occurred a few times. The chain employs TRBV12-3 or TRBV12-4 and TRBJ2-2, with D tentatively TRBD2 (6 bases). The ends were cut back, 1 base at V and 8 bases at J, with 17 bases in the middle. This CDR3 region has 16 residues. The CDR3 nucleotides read TGTGCCAGCAGTTTAGTGGTCGTACGGACTATTGGGGAGCTGTTTTTT. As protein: CASSLVVVRTIGELFF.

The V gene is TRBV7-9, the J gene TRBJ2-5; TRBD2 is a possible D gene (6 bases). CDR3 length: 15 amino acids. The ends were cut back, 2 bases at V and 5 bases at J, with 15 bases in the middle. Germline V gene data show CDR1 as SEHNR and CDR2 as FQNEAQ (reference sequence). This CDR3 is CASSLREVTGETQYF. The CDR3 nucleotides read TGTGCCAGCAGCTTAAGGGAGGTGACGGGGGAGACCCAGTACTTC.

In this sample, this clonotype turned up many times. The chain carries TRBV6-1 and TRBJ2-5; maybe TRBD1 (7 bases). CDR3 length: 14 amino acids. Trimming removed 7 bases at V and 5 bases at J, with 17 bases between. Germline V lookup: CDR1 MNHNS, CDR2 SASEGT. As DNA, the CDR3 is TGTGCCAGCACCCAGGGGGGAGTTTGGGAGACCCAGTACTTC. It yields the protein CASTQGGVWETQYF.